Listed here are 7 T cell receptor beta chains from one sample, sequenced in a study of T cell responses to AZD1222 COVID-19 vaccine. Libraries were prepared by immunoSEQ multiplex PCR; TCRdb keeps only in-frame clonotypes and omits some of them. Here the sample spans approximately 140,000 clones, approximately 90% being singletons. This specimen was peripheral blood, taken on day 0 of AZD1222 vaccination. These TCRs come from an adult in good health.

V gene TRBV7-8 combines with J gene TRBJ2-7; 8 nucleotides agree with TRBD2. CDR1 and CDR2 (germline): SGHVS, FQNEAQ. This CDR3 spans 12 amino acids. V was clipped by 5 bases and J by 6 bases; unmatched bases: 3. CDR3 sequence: CASSPGGFEQYF. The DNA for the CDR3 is TGTGCCAGCAGCCCGGGGGGGTTCGAGCAGTACTTC.

In DNA, the CDR3 is TGTGCCAGCTCAGCGGCAAGCCAAGAGACCCAGTACTTC. Protein sequence: CASSAASQETQYF. J is TRBJ2-5 and V is TRBV18, with D unresolved. V was clipped by 5 bases and J by 1 base, with 8 bases between them. Looked up from germline, CDR1 is KGHSH and CDR2 is LQKENI. The CDR3 has 13 residues.

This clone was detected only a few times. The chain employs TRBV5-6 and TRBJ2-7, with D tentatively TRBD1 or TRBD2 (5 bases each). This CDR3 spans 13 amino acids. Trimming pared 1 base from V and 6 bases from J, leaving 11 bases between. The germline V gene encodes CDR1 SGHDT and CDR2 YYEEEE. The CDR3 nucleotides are TGTGCCAGCAGCTTGCCTTCCGGGGCCGAGCAGTACTTC. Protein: CASSLPSGAEQYF.

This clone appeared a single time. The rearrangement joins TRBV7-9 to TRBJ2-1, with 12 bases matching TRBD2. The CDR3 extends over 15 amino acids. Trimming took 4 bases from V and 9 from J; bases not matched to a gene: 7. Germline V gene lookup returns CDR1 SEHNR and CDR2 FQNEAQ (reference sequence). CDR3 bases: TGTGCCAGCAGCTCCGGGACTAGCGGGTATATTGAGCAGTTCTTC. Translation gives CASSSGTSGYIEQFF. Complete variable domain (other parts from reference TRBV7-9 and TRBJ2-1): DTGVSQNPRHKITKRGQNVTFRCDPISEHNRLYWYRQTLGQGPEFLTYFQNEAQLEKSRLLSDRFSAERPKGSFSTLEIQRTEQGDSAMYLCASSSGTSGYIEQFFGPGTRLTVL.

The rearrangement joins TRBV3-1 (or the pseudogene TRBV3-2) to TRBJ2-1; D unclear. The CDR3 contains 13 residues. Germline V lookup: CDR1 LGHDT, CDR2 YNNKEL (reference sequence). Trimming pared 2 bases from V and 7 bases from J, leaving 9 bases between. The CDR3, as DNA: TGTGCCAGCAGCCAATTCTTGGCGAATGAGCAGTTCTTC. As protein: CASSQFLANEQFF.

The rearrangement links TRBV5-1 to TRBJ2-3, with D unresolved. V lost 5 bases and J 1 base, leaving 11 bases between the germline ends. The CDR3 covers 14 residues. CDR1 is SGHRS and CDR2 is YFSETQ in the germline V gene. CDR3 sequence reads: CASRDPTRTDTQYF. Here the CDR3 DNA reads TGCGCCAGCAGAGACCCAACTCGCACAGATACGCAGTATTTT.

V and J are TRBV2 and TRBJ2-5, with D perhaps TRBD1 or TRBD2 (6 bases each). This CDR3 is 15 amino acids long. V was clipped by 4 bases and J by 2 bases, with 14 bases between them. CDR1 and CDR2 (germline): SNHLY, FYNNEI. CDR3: CASSALRGAQETQYF. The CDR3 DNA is TGTGCCAGCAGTGCCCTGAGGGGGGCTCAAGAGACCCAGTACTTC.